Listed below are T cell receptor beta chains from one sample, sequenced in a study of blood T cell repertoires in COVID-19. Only in-frame clones appear in the TCRdb table, and some are missing; sequencing was by immunoSEQ multiplex PCR. The sample holds fewer than 100,000 clones; roughly 85% are singletons and the top ten take 3.5% to 4.5%. Sequenced: peripheral blood. Receptor source: a man aged 60 to 69 with acute or convalescent COVID-19. Each CDR3 is given with its conserved first and last residue. Fields, in order: V gene, J gene, D gene, clone size, CDR3 DNA, CDR3 protein. D genes are given only for firm matches. Clone size is stated in some rows and not others, as once, few, many or a class when expanded.

V: TRBV2
J: TRBJ2-1
D: -
size: medium-sized
DNA: TGTGCCAGCAGTGAGGGAGACGCGGGGCAGCGCCACAATGAGCAGTTCTTC
CDR3: CASSEGDAGQRHNEQFF

V: TRBV10-3
J: TRBJ1-2
D: TRBD1
size: -
DNA: TGTGCCATCAGTGGAGGGGGACAGGGCTACACCTTC
CDR3: CAISGGGQGYTF

V: TRBV30
J: TRBJ1-1
D: -
size: -
DNA: TGTGCCTGGATGGGGGGAAGGTTCGGGAACACTGAAGCTTTCTTT
CDR3: CAWMGGRFGNTEAFF

V: TRBV30
J: TRBJ1-4
D: -
size: -
DNA: TGTGCCTGGAGTGATGGGGGGGCTAATGAAAAACTGTTTTTT
CDR3: CAWSDGGANEKLFF

V: TRBV4-1
J: TRBJ2-1
D: TRBD2
size: -
DNA: TGCGCCAGCAGCCAAGATCGGCAGCGGGGATACAATGAGCAGTTCTTC
CDR3: CASSQDRQRGYNEQFF

V: TRBV5-1
J: TRBJ1-1
D: -
size: -
DNA: TGCGCCAGCAGCTTGGGTGCCAGTTCGTCCCCTTGGAACACTGAAGCTTTCTTT
CDR3: CASSLGASSSPWNTEAFF

V: TRBV4-1
J: TRBJ2-5
D: TRBD2
size: -
DNA: TGCGCCAGCAGCTCGCTAGCGGTCCAAGAGACCCAGTACTTC
CDR3: CASSSLAVQETQYF

V: TRBV4-2
J: TRBJ1-2
D: -
size: few
DNA: TGTGCCAGCTCTGGGGGCCGTGGCTACACCTTC
CDR3: CASSGGRGYTF

V: TRBV12-3/TRBV12-4
J: TRBJ1-4
D: TRBD1
size: once
DNA: TGTGCCAGCAGTTGGGCAGGGGGCGAAAAACTGTTTTTT
CDR3: CASSWAGGEKLFF

V: TRBV5-3
J: TRBJ2-3
D: TRBD2
size: -
DNA: TGTGCCAGAAGCCTCGCACGGGGGGAGGCAGATACGCAGTATTTT
CDR3: CARSLARGEADTQYF

V: TRBV9
J: TRBJ2-3
D: TRBD2
size: few
DNA: TGTGCCAGCAGCGCAAAAGGCGGGGGTGGAGATACGCAGTATTTT
CDR3: CASSAKGGGGDTQYF

V: TRBV7-7
J: TRBJ2-5
D: -
size: -
DNA: TGTGCTAGCAGCTTAGTGTGGGCAGAGACCCAGTACTTC
CDR3: CASSLVWAETQYF

V: TRBV3-1/TRBV3-2
J: TRBJ1-1
D: -
size: once
DNA: TGTGCCAGCAGCCAAGTCTTGGCCACTGAAGCTTTCTTT
CDR3: CASSQVLATEAFF

V: TRBV7-9
J: TRBJ2-7
D: TRBD1
size: -
DNA: TGTGCCAGCAGCTTGAGACAGGGGGCCTTCTACGAGCAGTACTTC
CDR3: CASSLRQGAFYEQYF

V: TRBV6-6
J: TRBJ1-5
D: TRBD1
size: once
DNA: TGTGCCAGCAGCCTGGGACAGGGCTTCAATCAGCCCCAGCATTTT
CDR3: CASSLGQGFNQPQHF

V: TRBV5-1
J: TRBJ2-3
D: TRBD2
size: -
DNA: TGCGCCAGCATGGATCCAGCGGGAGAACCAGATACGCAGTATTTT
CDR3: CASMDPAGEPDTQYF

V: TRBV14
J: TRBJ2-7
D: -
size: -
DNA: TGTGCCAGCAGCCAAGGGGAGAGCTCCTACGAGCAGTACTTC
CDR3: CASSQGESSYEQYF

V: TRBV7-9
J: TRBJ1-2
D: TRBD1
size: few
DNA: TGTGCCAGCAGCTTAAGGGCAGGGGGAATTTATGGCTACACCTTC
CDR3: CASSLRAGGIYGYTF